Shown below are 11 T cell receptor beta chains from a single sample sequenced in a study of CD8+CD57+ T cells in acquired aplastic anemia. Genomic DNA acted as the template from which TCR beta VDJ combination and CDR3 sequence profiling were carried out. MiXCR, applied by TCRdb to the reads, yields one record per CDR3 protein. The repertoire includes about 240,000 distinct CDR3 sequences, more than 45% of them detected once, and approximately 7.8% sits in the top ten. Sequencing involved patients with CD8+CD57+ cell expansion previously shown by flow cytometry. Sequencing was performed on sorted CD4+, CD8+, or CD8+CD57+ T cells (not recorded which) from PBMCs. All receptors derive from a human donor with aplastic anemia.

The V call is TRBV10-3, the J call TRBJ2-7, with 7 positions matching TRBD1. The V and J ends lost 6 bases and 2 bases, in that order; junction bases with no gene match: 10. CDR1 and CDR2 from the germline V gene are ENHRY and SYGVKD. The CDR3 loop spans 15 amino acids. CDR3 bases: TGTGCCATCAGGGACGAGGGACAGCAAACCTACGAGCAGTACTTC. Amino acids: CAIRDEGQQTYEQYF.

This chain links TRBV12-3 or TRBV12-4 with TRBJ2-3; D might be TRBD2 (7 bases). The V gene lost 5 bases and the J gene lost 4 bases, with 19 bases spanning the gap. The CDR3 consists of 16 residues. CDR3 nucleotide sequence: TGTGCCAGCAGTCAACAGGGAGGGGGAATCCCAGATACGCAGTATTTT. This translates into CASSQQGGGIPDTQYF.

On this clonotype: The missing conserved phenylalanine or tryptophan at the end of this CDR3 makes a read error likely. The chain has TRBV24-1 and TRBJ2-6; maybe TRBD2 (5 bases). Germline-derived CDR1 and CDR2 are KGHDR and SFDVKD. The V end was cut by 11 bases, the J end by 1 base, with 20 bases between. The CDR3 has 17 amino acids. The CDR3 is CASSLRGIASGANVLTL. The CDR3, as DNA: TGTGCCAGCAGCTTACGGGGTATAGCTTCTGGGGCCAACGTCCTGACTCTC.

This sequence joins TRBV14 and TRBJ1-1, with 8 bases aligning to TRBD1. V gave up 3 bases and J gave up 1 base; unmatched junction bases: 10. Germline V gene sequence: CDR1 SGHDN, CDR2 FVKESK. CDR3 size: 17 residues. The DNA of the CDR3 is TGTGCCAGCAGCCAGCGGGGAGGGGACAGGAAGAACACTGAAGCTTTCTTT. Protein product: CASSQRGGDRKNTEAFF.

The CDR3 DNA reads TGTGCCAGTCGCGGGAGAGCCTCCTACGAGCAGTACTTC. It specifies CASRGRASYEQYF. The chain recombines TRBV19 with TRBJ2-7; 7 nucleotides agree with TRBD2. Germline lookup yields CDR1 LNHDA and CDR2 SQIVND (reference sequence). J lost 0 bases, V lost 8 bases, and 4 bases had no gene match. This CDR3 spans 13 amino acids.

This clonotype was picked up many times. The chain combines TRBV9 with TRBJ2-2; D remains unclear. The CDR3 is 12 residues long. V was pared by 4 bases and J by 2 bases, with 3 bases between. CDR1 and CDR2 from the germline V gene are SGDLS and YYNGEE. The CDR3 loop reads CASSPNTGELFF. As DNA, the CDR3 is TGTGCCAGCAGCCCAAACACCGGGGAGCTGTTTTTT. Full variable domain (missing parts from reference TRBV9 and TRBJ2-2): DSGVTQTPKHLITATGQRVTLRCSPRSGDLSVYWYQQSLDQGLQFLIQYYNGEERAKGNILERFSAQQFPDLHSELNLSSLELGDSALYFCASSPNTGELFFGEGSRLTVL.

Comment on this clonotype: A much larger clone lies one base from this, so it may be a read error. The CDR3 protein is CASSQDNGRTSGLYEQYF. The CDR3 nucleotides read TGCGCCAGCAGCCAAGATAATGGTAGGACTAGCGGGCTCTACGAGCAGTACTTC. This rearrangement joins TRBV4-1 to TRBJ2-7; 11 bases agree with TRBD2. CDR1 and CDR2 (germline): MGHRA, YSYEKL. This CDR3 contains 18 residues. Losses at the gene ends were 0 bases for V and 3 bases for J; bases not matched to a gene: 10.

This clonotype was picked up a small number of times. The chain uses TRBV4-1 and TRBJ2-1; 12 nucleotides agree with TRBD2. J gave up 7 bases and V 0 bases, and 4 bases lay outside the gene matches. Germline values: CDR1 MGHRA, CDR2 YSYEKL. CDR3 length: 16 amino acids. Here the CDR3 DNA reads TGCGCCAGCAGCCAAGAGAGGCTAGCGGGAGGGAATGAGCAGTTCTTC. This gives the protein CASSQERLAGGNEQFF.

Concerning this clonotype itself: Given a much more abundant clone one base away, this may be a read error. The V and J genes are TRBV6-4 and TRBJ1-2; D remains unclear. The germline CDR1 and CDR2 sequences are MRHNA and SNTAGT. CDR3 size: 15 residues. Trimming cost V 0 bases and J 8 bases, with 16 bases left between them. CDR3: CASSDSGDGLGGYTF. CDR3 sequence (DNA): TGTGCCAGCAGTGACTCCGGAGACGGCTTGGGAGGCTACACCTTC.

This chain uses TRBV12-3 or TRBV12-4 with TRBJ2-7; D gene ambiguous. V lost 4 bases to trimming and J lost 2 bases, with 18 bases between them. The CDR3 extends over 16 amino acids. This chain's CDR3 is CASSSGWGTPAYEQYF. The CDR3 DNA follows: TGTGCCAGCAGTTCGGGTTGGGGAACCCCAGCCTACGAGCAGTACTTC.

A remark on this clonotype: Just one base apart from a much larger clone, this may be a read error. This is likely a read error, given that the CDR3 carries no conserved phenylalanine or tryptophan at its end. The chain is built from TRBV7-3 and TRBJ2-2; tentative D call: TRBD1 (5 bases). Looked up from germline, CDR1 is SGHTA and CDR2 is FQGTGA. The ends were cut back, 5 bases at V and 7 bases at J, with 8 bases in the middle. The CDR3 totals 12 residues. The DNA for the CDR3 is TGTGCCAGCAGCCGCAGGGACGGGGAGCTGTTTCTT. Translation gives CASSRRDGELFL.